The 32 T cell receptor beta chains in this list originate from one sample, sequenced in a study of metastatic and nonmetastatic thyroid tumors. Patients underwent thyroid surgery, and none had received any treatment before it. TCRdb used MiXCR to call clones anew from the PCR reads. This sample has 20,000 to 25,000 clones; approximately 19% occur once, and the top ten carry about 4.6%. The sequenced sample was blood. These receptors were obtained from a male donor with papillary thyroid cancer or a benign thyroid nodule (not recorded which). Some clones in this sample may be carry-over from other donors' samples.

CDR3 sequence: CAITPGNEQFF. CDR3 coding DNA: TGCGCGATCACCCCCGGCAATGAGCAGTTCTTC. This chain connects TRBV5-1 to TRBJ2-1; the D is unclear. The CDR3 sequence is 11 residues long. Per germline, CDR1 SGHRS and CDR2 YFSETQ. The complete variable domain, with remaining parts taken from reference TRBV5-1 and TRBJ2-1, reads KAGVTQTPRYLIKTRGQQVTLSCSPISGHRSVSWYQQTPGQGLQFLFEYFSETQRNKGNFPGRFSGRQFSNSRSEMNVSTLELGDSALYLCAITPGNEQFFGPGTRLTVL.

V is TRBV5-4 and J is TRBJ2-7; D remains ambiguous. V was cut by 4 bases and J by 0 bases, with 14 bases left in between. This CDR3 has 15 amino acids. Germline values: CDR1 SGHNT, CDR2 YYREEE (reference sequence). Here the CDR3 DNA reads TGTGCCAGCAGCCCTCGGCAAGCGAGCTCCTACGAGCAGTACTTC. Protein product: CASSPRQASSYEQYF.

This clone was seen only a few times. This sequence joins TRBV2 and TRBJ2-2; D tentatively reads TRBD1 or TRBD2 (6 bases each). CDR3 length: 17 amino acids. The V and J ends lost 7 bases and 7 bases respectively, with 25 bases between them. Germline V gives CDR1 SNHLY, CDR2 FYNNEI. The CDR3 nucleotides are TGTGCCAGCATTCCTCGGGGTCTAGCGAAGACAGGCGGGGAGCTGTTTTTT. Protein sequence: CASIPRGLAKTGGELFF. Full variable domain (rest looked up from reference TRBV2 and TRBJ2-2): EPEVTQTPSHQVTQMGQEVILRCVPISNHLYFYWYRQILGQKVEFLVSFYNNEISEKSEIFDDQFSVERPDGSNFTLKIRSTKLEDSAMYFCASIPRGLAKTGGELFFGEGSRLTVL.

This clone was observed many times. This could be a read error, since a much larger clone is one nucleotide away. The chain is built from TRBV6-1 and TRBJ2-7, with D possibly TRBD2 on 5 matching bases. Germline lookup yields CDR1 MNHNS and CDR2 SASEGT. The CDR3 sequence is 11 residues long. Trimming stripped 5 bases from V and 7 bases from J, with 9 bases between. DNA for the CDR3: TGTGCCAGCAGTTTGAGGGCGGAGCAGTACTTC. Protein sequence: CASSLRAEQYF.

The CDR3 spells CASSLSGFYNEQFF. CDR3 nucleotide sequence: TGTGCCAGCAGCTTATCGGGATTCTACAATGAGCAGTTCTTC. The J gene is TRBJ2-1, the V gene TRBV11-3, with D possibly matching TRBD2 (5 bases). The CDR3 has 14 amino acids. Germline CDR1 is SGHNT and CDR2 is YENEEA. V lost 2 bases, J lost 3 bases, and 8 bases lay in between. Based on the CDR3 plus reference TRBV11-3 and TRBJ2-1, the full variable domain is EAGVVQSPRYKIIEKKQPVAFWCNPISGHNTLYWYLQNLGQGPELLIRYENEEAVDDSQLPKDRFSAERLKGVDSTLKIQPAELGDSAVYLCASSLSGFYNEQFFGPGTRLTVL.

The V and J genes are TRBV11-3 and TRBJ2-3; D is undetermined. Per the germline V gene, CDR1 is SGHNT and CDR2 is YENEEA. Deletions cut 5 bases from V and 1 base from J, with 13 bases between. The length of the CDR3 is 15 residues. In nucleotides, the CDR3 is TGTGCCAGCAGCCCCCTGGGTGGGGGCACAGATACGCAGTATTTT. It encodes CASSPLGGGTDTQYF.

This clone counts as medium-sized (0.01 to 0.1%). The chain uses TRBV27 and TRBJ1-1; D is possibly TRBD1 (5 bases). Trimming cost V 2 bases and J 11 bases, with 18 bases left between them. The CDR3 spans 14 residues. CDR1 and CDR2 from the germline V gene are MNHEY and SMNVEV (reference sequence). The CDR3 loop is CASSLGGGSSWAFF. The CDR3 bases are TGTGCCAGCAGTTTAGGGGGAGGATCTAGTTGGGCTTTCTTT.

This clone counts as medium-sized (0.01 to 0.1%). The chain carries TRBV5-1 and TRBJ2-7, with 7 bases matching TRBD1. The CDR3 consists of 14 residues. V dropped 3 bases and J dropped 2; count of bases not matched to a gene: 5. Looked up from germline, CDR1 is SGHRS and CDR2 is YFSETQ. The chain's CDR3 is CASSSTGPPYEQYF. The CDR3 DNA sequence: TGCGCCAGCAGCTCGACAGGGCCTCCCTACGAGCAGTACTTC.

This clone was seen only a few times. This sequence may be a read error, since a much larger clone differs from it by one base. Other DNA sequences within the sample encode an identical CDR3. This chain connects TRBV29-1 to TRBJ1-1, with D possibly TRBD1 on 6 matching bases. CDR1 and CDR2 from the germline V gene are SQVTM and ANQGSEA. This CDR3 comprises 14 residues. In DNA, the CDR3 is TGCAGCGTTGCACCTCAAGGGGGGGACACTGAAGCTTTCTTC. It yields the protein CSVAPQGGDTEAFF. The whole variable domain, remainder taken from reference TRBV29-1 and TRBJ1-1, is SAVISQKPSRDICQRGTSLTIQCQVDSQVTMMFWYRQQPGQSLTLIATANQGSEATYESGFVIDKFPISRPNLTFSTLTVSNMSPEDSSIYLCSVAPQGGDTEAFFGQGTRLTVV.

On this clone: The conserved phenylalanine or tryptophan is not found at the CDR3 terminus, so this likely reflects a read error. The DNA is omitted, as the CDR3 cannot be located on it reliably, and the CDR3 follows TCRdb's listing. The chain uses TRBV6-1 and TRBJ2-2. The CDR3 spans 12 amino acids, including both terminal residues. Germline values: CDR1 MNHNS, CDR2 SASEGT. CDR3 in amino acids: CACSPTAGELYY.

V usage is TRBV11-2 and J usage is TRBJ2-7; D may be TRBD1 or TRBD2 (5 bases each). With 1 base removed from V and 3 bases from J, the gap between germline ends came to 13 bases. This CDR3 contains 15 residues. Germline V lookup: CDR1 SGHAT, CDR2 FQNNGV. For the CDR3, the DNA is TGTGCCAGCAGCTTAGGTGGTTGGGACGTCTACGAGCAGTACTTC. Translated: CASSLGGWDVYEQYF.

To note about this clone: This may be a read error: a much more frequent sequence differs by one nucleotide. This same CDR3 is encoded by further DNA sequences in the sample. The chain is built from TRBV7-8 and TRBJ1-4; no firm D call. This CDR3 region has 17 residues. Germline V gene lookup returns CDR1 SGHVS and CDR2 FQNEAQ. Trimming shortened V by 5 bases and J by 5 bases, and 21 bases separated the two germline ends. CDR3 in amino acids: CASSPQTASAANEKLFF. The CDR3, as DNA: TGTGCCAGCAGCCCCCAAACCGCATCGGCAGCCAATGAAAAACTGTTTTTT. Filled out from reference TRBV7-8 and TRBJ1-4, the complete variable domain reads GAGVSQSPRYKVAKRGQDVALRCDPISGHVSLFWYQQALGQGPEFLTYFQNEAQLDKSGLPSDRFFAERPEGSVSTLKIQRTQQEDSAVYLCASSPQTASAANEKLFFGSGTQLSVL.

With respect to this clone: No conserved phenylalanine or tryptophan is present at the end of the CDR3, so a read error is the likely explanation. The DNA is omitted, as the CDR3 cannot be located on it reliably, and the CDR3 follows TCRdb's listing. The chain is built from TRBV7-8 and TRBJ2-1; TRBD2, the D gene given by the table, was not confirmed from the DNA. The CDR3 region is 12 residues in length, termini included. Germline assignment: CDR1 SGHVS and CDR2 FQNEAQ. CDR3 protein: CASSLGTFVPFL.

This clone counts as medium-sized. The V and J genes are TRBV12-3 or TRBV12-4 and TRBJ1-2, with unresolved D. Trimming shortened V by 3 bases and J by 2 bases, and 7 bases separated the two germline ends. The CDR3 extends over 13 amino acids. The CDR3 spells CASSLGGNYGYTF. CDR3 DNA sequence: TGTGCCAGCAGTTTGGGCGGCAACTATGGCTACACCTTC.

V and J are TRBV5-4 and TRBJ2-5; 9 nucleotides match TRBD1. The CDR3 has 17 amino acids. The V segment lost 4 bases and the J segment 2 bases; nucleotides outside the gene matches: 12. Germline CDR1 reads SGHNT; CDR2 reads YYREEE (reference sequence). The CDR3 DNA reads TGTGCCAGCAGCCCGCCCCCTGGACAGGGGCTTCAAGAGACCCAGTACTTC. Amino acid sequence: CASSPPPGQGLQETQYF.

This clone was recorded at least ten times. V is TRBV6-1 and J is TRBJ1-5, with a possible D match to TRBD1 (6 bases). Trimming left V 6 bases short and J 4 bases short, with 13 bases between. This CDR3 has 14 residues. CDR1 is MNHNS and CDR2 is SASEGT in the germline V gene. CDR3 protein: CASSRQDGNQPQHF. CDR3 in DNA: TGTGCCAGCAGCCGACAGGACGGGAATCAGCCCCAGCATTTT.

The chain uses TRBV7-9 and TRBJ2-7; the match to TRBD1 covers 8 bases. V gave up 6 bases and J gave up 2 bases; unmatched junction bases: 9. CDR1 and CDR2 (germline): SEHNR, FQNEAQ (reference sequence). The CDR3 runs to 15 residues. CDR3 loop: CASRLRDRNPYEQYF. The CDR3 nucleotides are TGTGCCAGCAGATTAAGGGACAGGAACCCCTACGAGCAGTACTTC.

This clone turned up a few times. The chain links TRBV10-1 to TRBJ1-1; possible D gene TRBD1, 6 bases. Germline CDR1 WNHNN, CDR2 SYGVQD (reference sequence). The V and J ends lost 2 bases and 1 base respectively, with 14 bases between them. This CDR3 is 16 amino acids long. In nucleotides, the CDR3 is TGCGCCAGCAGTGAGCCGGGACAACAGGGGAACACTGAAGCTTTCTTT. Translation: CASSEPGQQGNTEAFF.

This clone was counted ten times or more. Written as DNA, the CDR3 is TGTGCCAGCAGCGAACCTACAGGGCCAGACCAAGAGACCCAGTACTTC. Residues: CASSEPTGPDQETQYF. The chain couples TRBV7-9 to TRBJ2-5; possibly TRBD1 for D (6 bases). Between the trimmed V and J ends, which lost 5 bases and 0 bases, there was a span of 16 bases. Germline V gene sequence: CDR1 SEHNR, CDR2 FQNEAQ (reference sequence). The CDR3 sequence is 16 residues long.

This clone came up many times. V is TRBV29-1 and J is TRBJ2-1, with D perhaps being TRBD1 or TRBD2 (6 bases each). The ends were cut back, 6 bases at V and 4 bases at J, with 16 bases in the middle. Germline V gene data show CDR1 as SQVTM and CDR2 as ANQGSEA. The CDR3 is made up of 14 amino acids. CDR3 coding DNA: TGCAGCGTCCCCACGGGGGCCAAATACAATGAGCAGTTCTTC. Translated: CSVPTGAKYNEQFF.

This clone was seen ten or more times. In DNA form, the CDR3 reads TGTGCCAGCAGCTTAAACGGGGAAGAGACCCAGTACTTC. It specifies CASSLNGEETQYF. This sequence joins TRBV7-3 and TRBJ2-5, with a weak D call TRBD2 (5 bases). Trimming removed 1 base at V and 3 bases at J, with 6 bases between. The CDR3 consists of 13 residues. Germline V gives CDR1 SGHTA, CDR2 FQGTGA.

Concerning this clone itself: One end of the junction does not line up with germline, which may come from a read error. The rearrangement links TRBV9 to TRBJ1-5; no firm D call. This CDR3 spans 13 amino acids. The germline gives CDR1 SGDLS, CDR2 YYNGEE. CDR3: CASRPSIGQHQHF. The CDR3 nucleotides read TGTGCCAGCAGACCATCCATCGGTCAGCACCAGCATTTT.

This clone was detected many times. This chain joins TRBV30 and TRBJ2-5; 14 nucleotides line up with TRBD2. V lost 4 bases, J lost 5 bases, and 9 bases stayed unmatched. The CDR3 sequence is 16 residues long. Germline assignment: CDR1 GTSNPN and CDR2 SVGIG (reference sequence). DNA of the CDR3: TGTGCCTGGAAAAGACTAGCGGGAGGGAGGTGGGAGACCCAGTACTTC. Translating gives CAWKRLAGGRWETQYF.

This clone was recorded at least ten times. The chain couples TRBV19 to TRBJ2-7; TRBD2 matches 9 bases. Germline V CDR1 and CDR2: LNHDA, SQIVND (reference sequence). This CDR3 region has 15 residues. The ends lost 6 bases at V and 0 bases at J; junction bases unmatched: 6. CDR3 protein: CASSLAGRSSYEQYF. The CDR3 nucleotides are TGTGCCAGTAGCCTAGCGGGGAGGTCCTCCTACGAGCAGTACTTC.

This chain joins TRBV11-1 and TRBJ2-2, with D possibly being TRBD2 (6 bases). Trimming stripped 2 bases from V and 6 bases from J, with 13 bases between. The CDR3 has 15 amino acids. Per germline, CDR1 SGHAT and CDR2 FQDESV (reference sequence). This CDR3 is CASSLKFSGAGELFF. The CDR3 DNA follows: TGTGCCAGCAGCTTAAAGTTTTCGGGGGCCGGGGAGCTGTTTTTT.

Only a few counts were recorded for this clone. The CDR3 spells CAWRDRDRGHEQYF. CDR3 nucleotide sequence: TGTGCCTGGAGAGACCGGGACAGGGGCCACGAGCAGTACTTC. V usage is TRBV30 and J usage is TRBJ2-7; 10 bases line up with TRBD1. Per germline, CDR1 GTSNPN and CDR2 SVGIG (reference sequence). The trim removed 3 bases at V and 5 bases at J, leaving 7 bases unmatched. The CDR3 contains 14 residues.

This clone was seen at least ten times. This rearrangement joins TRBV15 to TRBJ2-5, with D hard to call. The CDR3 length is 14 residues. Germline CDR1 is LNHNV and CDR2 is YYDKDF (reference sequence). With 4 bases removed from V and 0 bases from J, the gap between germline ends came to 9 bases. CDR3 bases: TGTGCCACCAGCAATGCTAGGGACCAAGAGACCCAGTACTTC. Its translation is CATSNARDQETQYF.

This clone appeared many times. This chain joins TRBV2 and TRBJ1-5; perhaps TRBD1 as D (5 bases). CDR1 and CDR2 from the germline V gene are SNHLY and FYNNEI. Between the trimmed V and J ends, which lost 6 bases and 0 bases, there was a span of 9 bases. CDR3 length: 14 amino acids. As DNA, the CDR3 is TGTGCCAGCAGGGGGCGTTATAGCAATCAGCCCCAGCATTTT. Translated: CASRGRYSNQPQHF. The entire variable domain, with the rest obtained from reference TRBV2 and TRBJ1-5, is as follows: EPEVTQTPSHQVTQMGQEVILRCVPISNHLYFYWYRQILGQKVEFLVSFYNNEISEKSEIFDDQFSVERPDGSNFTLKIRSTKLEDSAMYFCASRGRYSNQPQHFGDGTRLSIL.

Relative to its sample, this clone is medium-sized. The rearrangement uses TRBV6-1 and TRBJ2-7, with TRBD1 identical over 12 bases. V was pared by 4 bases and J by 2 bases, with 12 bases of the junction left unmatched. The CDR3 is made up of 18 amino acids. CDR1 and CDR2 (germline): MNHNS, SASEGT. The CDR3 protein is CASSGDRGPDLETYEQYF. DNA of the CDR3: TGTGCCAGCAGTGGGGACAGGGGGCCAGACCTGGAAACCTACGAGCAGTACTTC.

This chain connects TRBV20-1 to TRBJ2-5, with D perhaps matching TRBD1 (6 bases). CDR1 and CDR2 (germline): DFQATT, SNEGSKA (reference sequence). The germline V and J ends were trimmed by 4 bases and 5 bases, with 17 bases remaining between them. This CDR3 spans 14 amino acids. The CDR3 DNA reads TGCAGTGCTATAGGACAGTGGTCGTATGAGACCCAGTACTTC. Protein sequence: CSAIGQWSYETQYF.

This clone was observed many times. The chain is built from TRBV30 and TRBJ2-1; D not certain. Trimming took 2 bases from V and 6 from J, leaving 20 bases between them. Germline lookup yields CDR1 GTSNPN and CDR2 SVGIG (reference sequence). This CDR3 has 16 residues. The CDR3 sequence is CAWSSPGVLFGNEQFF. CDR3 DNA sequence: TGTGCCTGGAGTTCGCCCGGCGTCCTATTCGGCAATGAGCAGTTCTTC. Full variable domain (remainder filled in from reference TRBV30 and TRBJ2-1): SQTIHQWPATLVQPVGSPLSLECTVEGTSNPNLYWYRQAAGRGLQLLFYSVGIGQISSEVPQNLSASRPQDRQFILSSKKLLLSDSGFYLCAWSSPGVLFGNEQFFGPGTRLTVL.

This clone was recorded at least ten times. This chain uses TRBV28 with TRBJ1-1, with D unclear. The CDR3 is made up of 13 amino acids. Looked up from germline, CDR1 is MDHEN and CDR2 is SYDVKM. Deletions cut 8 bases from V and 0 bases from J, with 10 bases between. The CDR3 region has the DNA TGTGCCAGCCGTCCGGGTCTGAACACTGAAGCTTTCTTT. Amino acids: CASRPGLNTEAFF.